This TCR beta chain was sequenced for a study of cytomegalovirus exposure and HLA in healthy donors. Study-wide context: There were around 100 million unique TCR beta sequences, drawn from approximately 180 million T cells, in an earlier analysis.

A remark on this clone: Its antigen is as yet unknown.

V lost 2 bases and J 4 bases, leaving 14 bases between the germline ends. The CDR3 contains 16 residues. The germline CDR1 and CDR2 sequences are SNHLY and FYNNEI. Findings and caveats of the study: Presence/absence analyses assumed roughly uniform sequencing depth across donors. Among TCR sequences, most were rare, though some public TCRs appeared in many donors.

Both 60 Vbeta primers and 13 Jbeta primers went into the PCR. Libraries were prepared by immunoSEQ multiplex PCR; TCRdb keeps only in-frame clonotypes and omits some of them. Among 200,000 to 250,000 clones, around 80% were seen once, and the ten largest hold about 1.7%. The sequencing input was PBMCs. V and J are TRBV2 and TRBJ2-2; the D gene is possibly TRBD1 (6 bases). The sequence derives from a man in his fifties in good health and CMV-seronegative. CDR3 DNA sequence: TGTGCCAGCAGTGAAAATACAGGGTTGGCCACCGGGGAGCTGTTTTTT. Translation: CASSENTGLATGELFF.